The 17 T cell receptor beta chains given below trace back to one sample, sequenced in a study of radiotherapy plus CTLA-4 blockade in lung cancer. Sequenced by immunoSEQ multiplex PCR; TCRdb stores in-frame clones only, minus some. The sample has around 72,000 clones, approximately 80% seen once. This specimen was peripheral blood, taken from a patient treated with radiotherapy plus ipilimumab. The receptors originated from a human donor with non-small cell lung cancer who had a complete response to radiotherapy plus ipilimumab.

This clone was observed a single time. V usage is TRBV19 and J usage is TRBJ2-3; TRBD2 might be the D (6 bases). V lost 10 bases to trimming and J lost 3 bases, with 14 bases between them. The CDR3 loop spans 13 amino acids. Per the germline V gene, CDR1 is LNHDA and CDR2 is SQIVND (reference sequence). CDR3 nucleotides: TGTGCCACCGCCCTCCGGGGGACAGATACGCAGTATTTT. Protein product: CATALRGTDTQYF.

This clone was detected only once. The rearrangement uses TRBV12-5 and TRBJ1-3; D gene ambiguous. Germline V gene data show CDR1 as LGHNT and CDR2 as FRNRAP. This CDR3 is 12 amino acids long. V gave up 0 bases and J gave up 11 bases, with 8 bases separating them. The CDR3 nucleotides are TGTGCTAGTGGTTTGGTGGCCGGCGCCATATATTTT. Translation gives CASGLVAGAIYF.

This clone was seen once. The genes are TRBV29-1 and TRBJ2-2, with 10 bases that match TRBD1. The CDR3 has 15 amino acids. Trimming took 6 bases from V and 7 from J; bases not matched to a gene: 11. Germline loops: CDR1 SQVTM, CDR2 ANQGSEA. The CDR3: CSVIEPGQGHGELFF. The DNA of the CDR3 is TGCAGCGTAATCGAACCGGGACAGGGGCACGGGGAGCTGTTTTTT.

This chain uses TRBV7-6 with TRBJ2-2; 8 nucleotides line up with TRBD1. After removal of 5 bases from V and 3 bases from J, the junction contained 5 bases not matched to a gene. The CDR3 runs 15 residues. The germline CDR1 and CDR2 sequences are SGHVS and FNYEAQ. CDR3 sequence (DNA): TGTGCCAGCAGCGCGGACAGGGCGGACACCGGGGAGCTGTTTTTT. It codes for CASSADRADTGELFF.

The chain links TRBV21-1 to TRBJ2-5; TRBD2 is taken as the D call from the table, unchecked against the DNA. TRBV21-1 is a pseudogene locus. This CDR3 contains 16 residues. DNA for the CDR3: TGTGCCAGCAGCAACCCTAGCGGGTGGGGGCAAGAGACCCAGTACTTC. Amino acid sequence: CASSNPSGWGQETQYF.

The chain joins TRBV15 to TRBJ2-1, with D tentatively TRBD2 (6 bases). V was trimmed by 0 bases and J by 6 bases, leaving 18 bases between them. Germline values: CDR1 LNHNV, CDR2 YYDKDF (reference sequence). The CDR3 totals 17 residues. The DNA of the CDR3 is TGTGCCACCAGCAGAGATAAAGCAGGGTGGGGAGGCAATGAGCAGTTCTTC. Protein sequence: CATSRDKAGWGGNEQFF.

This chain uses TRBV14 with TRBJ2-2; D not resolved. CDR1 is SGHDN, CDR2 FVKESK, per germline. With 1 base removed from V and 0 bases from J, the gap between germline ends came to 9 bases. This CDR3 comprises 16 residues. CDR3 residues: CASSQGRLANTGELFF. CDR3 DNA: TGTGCCAGCAGCCAAGGCAGGCTAGCGAACACCGGGGAGCTGTTTTTT.

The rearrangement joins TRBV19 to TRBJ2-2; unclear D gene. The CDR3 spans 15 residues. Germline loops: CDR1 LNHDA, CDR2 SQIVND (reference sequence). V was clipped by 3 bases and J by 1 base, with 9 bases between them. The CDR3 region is CASSMTGQNTGELFF. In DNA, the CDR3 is TGTGCCAGTAGTATGACTGGCCAGAACACCGGGGAGCTGTTTTTT.

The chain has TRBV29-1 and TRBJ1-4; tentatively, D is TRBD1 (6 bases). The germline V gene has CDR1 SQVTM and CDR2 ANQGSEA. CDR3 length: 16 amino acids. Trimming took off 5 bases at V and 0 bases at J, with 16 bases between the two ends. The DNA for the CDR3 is TGCAGCGTTTTGTCAATCAGGGGCGCAACTAATGAAAAACTGTTTTTT. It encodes CSVLSIRGATNEKLFF. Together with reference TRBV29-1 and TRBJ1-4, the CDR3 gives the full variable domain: SAVISQKPSRDICQRGTSLTIQCQVDSQVTMMFWYRQQPGQSLTLIATANQGSEATYESGFVIDKFPISRPNLTFSTLTVSNMSPEDSSIYLCSVLSIRGATNEKLFFGSGTQLSVL.

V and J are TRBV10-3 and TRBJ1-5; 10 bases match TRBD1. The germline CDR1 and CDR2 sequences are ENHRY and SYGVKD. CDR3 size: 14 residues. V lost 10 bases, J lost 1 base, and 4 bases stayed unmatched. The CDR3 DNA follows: TGTGCCACCAAGGGACAGGGGAGCAATCAGCCCCAGCATTTT. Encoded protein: CATKGQGSNQPQHF.

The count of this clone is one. The CDR3 DNA reads TGTGCCATCACGGATGTGAAAAACACTGAAGCTTTCTTT. This gives the protein CAITDVKNTEAFF. The rearrangement links TRBV10-3 to TRBJ1-1; D is unclear. The germline V and J ends were trimmed by 7 bases and 2 bases, with 11 bases remaining between them. CDR3 length: 13 residues. Germline assignment: CDR1 ENHRY and CDR2 SYGVKD.

For the CDR3, the DNA is TGTGCCAGCAGTGGCCCACGGCTGGGGTTAGGTGAAAAACTGTTTTTT. Amino acids: CASSGPRLGLGEKLFF. The chain recombines TRBV28 with TRBJ1-4; D is undetermined. Deletions cut 5 bases from V and 7 bases from J, with 20 bases between. The CDR3 covers 16 residues. CDR1 is MDHEN, CDR2 SYDVKM, per germline.

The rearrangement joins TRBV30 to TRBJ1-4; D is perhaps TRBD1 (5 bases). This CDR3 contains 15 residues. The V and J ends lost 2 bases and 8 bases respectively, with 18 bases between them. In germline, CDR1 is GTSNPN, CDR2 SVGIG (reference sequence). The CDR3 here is CAWSPRVRLREKLFF. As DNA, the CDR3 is TGTGCCTGGAGTCCCAGGGTCCGGTTACGGGAAAAACTGTTTTTT. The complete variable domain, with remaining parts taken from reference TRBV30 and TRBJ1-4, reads SQTIHQWPATLVQPVGSPLSLECTVEGTSNPNLYWYRQAAGRGLQLLFYSVGIGQISSEVPQNLSASRPQDRQFILSSKKLLLSDSGFYLCAWSPRVRLREKLFFGSGTQLSVL.

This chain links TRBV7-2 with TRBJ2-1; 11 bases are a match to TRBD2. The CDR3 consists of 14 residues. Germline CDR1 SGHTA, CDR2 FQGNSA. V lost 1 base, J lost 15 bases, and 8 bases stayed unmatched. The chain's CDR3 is CASSLVRSGGAAFF. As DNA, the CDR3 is TGTGCCAGCAGCTTAGTCCGTAGCGGGGGGGCCGCGTTCTTC.

CDR3 loop: CASSIATGVSEQFF. The CDR3, as DNA: TGTGCCAGTAGTATAGCCACCGGTGTAAGTGAGCAGTTCTTC. V gene TRBV19 combines with J gene TRBJ2-1, with D hard to call. CDR1 is LNHDA, CDR2 SQIVND, per germline (reference sequence). CDR3 length: 14 amino acids. V was pared by 1 base and J by 9 bases, with 13 bases between.

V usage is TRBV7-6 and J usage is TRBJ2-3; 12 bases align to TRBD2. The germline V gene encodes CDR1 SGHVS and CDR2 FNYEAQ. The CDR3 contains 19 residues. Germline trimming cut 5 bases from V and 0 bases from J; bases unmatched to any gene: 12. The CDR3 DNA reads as TGTGCCAGCAGCCTCCTGGGACTAGCGGGCTCCACTAGCACAGATACGCAGTATTTT. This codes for CASSLLGLAGSTSTDTQYF.

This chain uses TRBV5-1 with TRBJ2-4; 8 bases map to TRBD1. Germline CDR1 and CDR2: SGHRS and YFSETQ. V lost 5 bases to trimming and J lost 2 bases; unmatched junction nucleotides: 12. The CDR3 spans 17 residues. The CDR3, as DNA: TGCGCCAGCAGGCCCACTGCAGGGGGCGAGACCAAAAACATTCAGTACTTC. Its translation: CASRPTAGGETKNIQYF.